This TCR beta chain derives from a study of OX40 agonist ivuxolimab in advanced cancers. Study background: Participants averaged approximately 65 years of age (range roughly 23 to 79) and were roughly 83% male.

CDR1 is GTSNPN, CDR2 SVGIG, per germline (reference sequence). V was clipped by 5 bases and J by 0 bases, with 4 bases between them. The CDR3 contains 12 residues. Broader study findings: In the 0.1 to 3.0 mg/kg range, CD4+ and CD8+ blood T cells had expanded clonally by week 6. Among the least clonally expanded were partial responders at 0.1-3.0 mg/kg. Low normalized T-cell clonal expansion was also seen in some nonresponders.

Measured with immunoSEQ multiplex PCR; TCRdb has only the in-frame clones, and not every one. The sample gives approximately 65,000 clones, roughly 80% of which show up once; 9.5% to 13% is in the top ten. As for this clone: What it binds is not known.

V usage is TRBV30 and J usage is TRBJ2-2, with unresolved D. This TCR derives from an adult with an advanced solid tumor such as melanoma, head and neck, liver or kidney cancer. The sample here was CD4+ or CD8+ T cells sorted from blood, taken in a trial of the OX40 agonist ivuxolimab. The CDR3 loop reads CAWVSNTGELFF. The CDR3 DNA reads as TGTGCCTGGGTCTCGAACACCGGGGAGCTGTTTTTT.